This T cell receptor (beta chain) emerged from a study of T cells of healthy individuals. MiXCR was run by TCRdb on the 5' RACE reads, yielding one entry per CDR3 protein. The data hold 65,000 to 95,000 distinct CDR3 sequences, with roughly 5% observed a single time. The table lists this clonotype with many counts. The V and J ends lost 5 bases and 6 bases, in that order; junction bases with no gene match: 7. Germline V CDR1 and CDR2: SGHVS, FNYEAQ. The CDR3 length is 14 residues. The receptor was derived from a female donor in good health. This rearrangement joins TRBV7-6 to TRBJ2-7, with 10 bases identical to TRBD1. CDR3 loop: CASSQGQGSGEQYF. The CDR3 DNA reads TGTGCCAGCAGCCAGGGACAGGGGTCGGGCGAGCAGTACTTC.